The 25 T cell receptor beta chains below all came from one sample that was sequenced in a study of T cells after yellow fever vaccination. TCRdb re-derived calls from the 5' RACE reads in MiXCR, one entry per CDR3 protein. The sample consists of about 340,000 distinct CDR3 sequences, 9.5% to 15% of them appearing once. This specimen was CD4+ T cells sorted from PBMCs, taken 15 days after the yellow fever booster vaccination. These receptors came from a young man who received the YFV17D yellow fever vaccine.

This clonotype was seen only a few times. The rearrangement links TRBV5-1 to TRBJ2-5; 15 bases fit TRBD2. The V segment lost 4 bases and the J segment 4 bases; nucleotides outside the gene matches: 8. Germline V lookup: CDR1 SGHRS, CDR2 YFSETQ. This CDR3 has 17 amino acids. The CDR3 nucleotides are TGCGCCAGCAGCCCGGGACTAGCGGGGGGATCTCGAGAGACCCAGTACTTC. This translates into CASSPGLAGGSRETQYF. The complete variable domain, with remaining parts taken from reference TRBV5-1 and TRBJ2-5, reads KAGVTQTPRYLIKTRGQQVTLSCSPISGHRSVSWYQQTPGQGLQFLFEYFSETQRNKGNFPGRFSGRQFSNSRSEMNVSTLELGDSALYLCASSPGLAGGSRETQYFGPGTRLLVL.

The sample holds a few counts of this clonotype. The chain combines TRBV4-3 with TRBJ1-6; 9 positions match TRBD1. Germline trimming cut 11 bases from V and 9 bases from J; bases unmatched to any gene: 8. This CDR3 comprises 13 residues. The V gene's germline CDR1 is LGHNA and CDR2 YSLEER. This chain's CDR3 is CAASRDRASPLHF. Written as DNA, the CDR3 is TGCGCCGCCAGCCGGGACAGGGCTTCACCCCTCCACTTT.

This clonotype was counted a few times. The CDR3 spells CSVDTGLWDQYF. CDR3 in DNA: TGCAGCGTTGACACAGGATTGTGGGACCAGTACTTC. This chain connects TRBV29-1 to TRBJ2-5, with TRBD1 as a possible D gene (5 bases). The CDR3 contains 12 residues. Trimming took 3 bases from V and 10 from J, leaving 15 bases between them. CDR1 and CDR2 from the germline V gene are SQVTM and ANQGSEA.

This chain connects TRBV20-1 to TRBJ2-3, with 7 bases aligning to TRBD2. Germline CDR1 DFQATT, CDR2 SNEGSKA (reference sequence). The CDR3 contains 14 residues. Here the CDR3 reads CIPRGGGFTDTQYF. In DNA, the CDR3 is TGCATCCCCCGTGGGGGGGGGTTCACAGATACGCAGTATTTT.

The chain combines TRBV7-2 with TRBJ2-5, with 8 bases fitting TRBD2. Germline-derived CDR1 and CDR2 are SGHTA and FQGNSA. The trim removed 6 bases at V and 1 base at J, leaving 4 bases unmatched. This CDR3 has 14 residues. The CDR3 spells CASSISGAQETQYF. In DNA, the CDR3 is TGTGCCAGCAGTATTAGCGGGGCCCAAGAGACCCAGTACTTC.

This clonotype was counted many times. This chain links TRBV5-1 with TRBJ1-5, with a tentative D call TRBD1 (5 bases). Germline assignment: CDR1 SGHRS and CDR2 YFSETQ. The V and J ends lost 0 bases and 7 bases respectively, with 14 bases between them. This CDR3 contains 15 residues. The CDR3 coding sequence is TGCGCCAGCAGCTTGGGGTCGGGACTCGGGCAGCCCCAGCATTTT. Translation: CASSLGSGLGQPQHF.

This clonotype occurred many times. The V and J genes are TRBV7-2 and TRBJ2-1; a possible D gene is TRBD2 (5 bases). CDR3 length equals 13 residues. Germline assignment: CDR1 SGHTA and CDR2 FQGNSA. The germline V and J ends were trimmed by 6 bases and 7 bases, with 13 bases remaining between them. CDR3 region: CASRRIGENEQFF. The CDR3, as DNA: TGTGCCAGCAGGAGAATCGGGGAGAATGAGCAGTTCTTC.

This clonotype has a handful of counts. V usage is TRBV24-1 and J usage is TRBJ2-3; no clear D gene. This CDR3 has 16 residues. The germline V gene has CDR1 KGHDR and CDR2 SFDVKD. Trimming took off 2 bases at V and 1 base at J, with 12 bases between the two ends. The CDR3 bases are TGTGCCACCAGTGATTCCCTGGAAACAGGCACAGATACGCAGTATTTT. Translated: CATSDSLETGTDTQYF.

This clonotype appeared many times. This chain connects TRBV12-3 or TRBV12-4 to TRBJ1-2; 10 bases align to TRBD1. The CDR3 covers 13 residues. Losses at the gene ends were 4 bases for V and 8 bases for J; bases not matched to a gene: 4. CDR3 in amino acids: CASSSTGGRGYTF. The CDR3, as DNA: TGTGCCAGCAGTTCGACAGGGGGCAGGGGCTACACCTTC.

The table lists this clonotype with a few counts. The rearrangement uses TRBV28 and TRBJ1-2; perhaps TRBD1 as D (5 bases). The CDR3 runs to 14 residues. Germline V gene lookup returns CDR1 MDHEN and CDR2 SYDVKM. V gave up 6 bases and J gave up 2 bases, with 13 bases separating them. CDR3 coding DNA: TGTGCCAGCAGGTCCGGGGGGGGGAACTATGGCTACACCTTC. It codes for CASRSGGGNYGYTF.

A note on this clonotype: At one end the junction does not follow the germline gene, possibly because of a read error. The chain uses TRBV29-1 and TRBJ2-5; D perhaps matches TRBD1 (6 bases). In germline, CDR1 is SQVTM, CDR2 ANQGSEA. The CDR3 is 12 amino acids. CDR3 region: CSVARGEEAQYF. CDR3 sequence (DNA): TGCAGCGTTGCCAGGGGTGAAGAGGCCCAGTACTTC.

On this clonotype itself: Mismatch with germline at one junction end may stem from a read error. The V and J genes are TRBV5-1 and TRBJ1-2, with 8 bases lining up with TRBD1. CDR1 and CDR2 (germline): SGHRS, YFSETQ. The CDR3 extends over 14 amino acids. The CDR3 is CASSPIGQGHESSF. The CDR3 DNA sequence: TGCGCCAGCAGCCCAATCGGACAGGGACATGAGAGCTCCTTC.

There are a few counts of this clonotype. The chain couples TRBV7-8 to TRBJ1-2; TRBD1 aligns across 9 bases. The CDR3 covers 16 residues. Germline V gene lookup returns CDR1 SGHVS and CDR2 FQNEAQ. Trimming removed 1 base from V and 8 bases from J; junction bases left unmatched: 11. The CDR3 region is CASSLVGDGTGKGYTF. The DNA for the CDR3 is TGTGCCAGCAGCTTAGTGGGGGACGGGACAGGGAAGGGCTACACCTTC.

This clonotype was observed a few times. V gene TRBV6-2 or TRBV6-3 combines with J gene TRBJ2-6; D uncertain. Germline assignment: CDR1 MNHEY and CDR2 SVGEGT. The CDR3 has 15 amino acids. V shed 1 base and J shed 2 bases, with 6 bases lying between them. The CDR3 region has the DNA TGTGCCAGCAGTTACTACCTTACTGGGGCCAACGTCCTGACTTTC. Protein: CASSYYLTGANVLTF.

This clonotype was counted a few times. The chain carries TRBV6-5 and TRBJ2-3; tentative D call: TRBD2 (6 bases). The CDR3 extends over 16 amino acids. The germline V and J ends were trimmed by 6 bases and 8 bases, with 24 bases remaining between them. Germline values: CDR1 MNHEY, CDR2 SVGAGI. As DNA, the CDR3 is TGTGCCAGCAGATTCGATTGGGGGGAAACCCTGGGTACGCAGTATTTT. This encodes CASRFDWGETLGTQYF.

In its sample, this clonotype was seen a few times. The CDR3 DNA follows: TGTGCCAGCAGCCCCCAATTCGACGGAGTAGCTTTCTTT. Its protein product is CASSPQFDGVAFF. This chain joins TRBV4-2 and TRBJ1-1, with unresolved D. V was cut by 4 bases and J by 10 bases, with 16 bases left in between. The CDR3 contains 13 residues. CDR1 is LGHNA and CDR2 is YNFKEQ in the germline V gene.

The rearrangement joins TRBV30 to TRBJ2-7; a possible D gene is TRBD2 (6 bases). V shed 5 bases and J shed 2 bases, with 16 bases lying between them. Per germline, CDR1 GTSNPN and CDR2 SVGIG (reference sequence). The CDR3 is 14 residues long. CDR3 sequence: CAWSFGGVTYEQYF. CDR3 sequence (DNA): TGTGCCTGGTCCTTTGGCGGGGTAACCTACGAGCAGTACTTC.

This clonotype occurred a few times. V and J are TRBV12-5 and TRBJ1-1, with D unresolved. This CDR3 is 12 amino acids long. The V end lost 2 bases, the J end lost 4 bases, and 5 bases lay between the germline ends. Germline CDR1 and CDR2: LGHNT and FRNRAP. The CDR3, as DNA: TGTGCTAGTGGTTTGTGGAGCACTGAAGCTTTCTTT. Translated, it gives CASGLWSTEAFF.

The V gene is TRBV10-3, the J gene TRBJ2-1, with D perhaps TRBD2 (6 bases). V was pared by 7 bases and J by 2 bases, with 15 bases between. The CDR3 length is 15 residues. Per the germline V gene, CDR1 is ENHRY and CDR2 is SYGVKD. The DNA for the CDR3 is TGTGCCATCATGGGGACTTTAAGGGCCTACAATGAGCAGTTCTTC. Protein: CAIMGTLRAYNEQFF.

The sample holds a few counts of this clonotype. The rearrangement joins TRBV7-3 to TRBJ2-2; either TRBD1 or TRBD2 may supply D (6 bases each). The CDR3 has 15 residues. The ends were cut back, 6 bases at V and 6 bases at J, with 17 bases in the middle. CDR1 and CDR2 from the germline V gene are SGHTA and FQGTGA. The CDR3 nucleotides are TGTGCCAGCAGTTTTACCGGGGGCGAGGCCGGGGAGCTGTTTTTT. It codes for CASSFTGGEAGELFF. Based on the CDR3 plus reference TRBV7-3 and TRBJ2-2, the full variable domain is GAGVSQTPSNKVTEKGKYVELRCDPISGHTALYWYRQSLGQGPEFLIYFQGTGAADDSGLPNDRFFAVRPEGSVSTLKIQRTERGDSAVYLCASSFTGGEAGELFFGEGSRLTVL.

This clonotype was seen a handful of times. V is TRBV24-1 and J is TRBJ2-1, with a possible D match to TRBD2 (5 bases). Trimming took off 4 bases at V and 3 bases at J, with 18 bases between the two ends. The CDR3 loop spans 17 amino acids. The V gene's germline CDR1 is KGHDR and CDR2 SFDVKD. The CDR3 nucleotides are TGTGCCACCAGTGACCGGGGTCCGGACCCCCTCTACAATGAGCAGTTCTTC. Its translation is CATSDRGPDPLYNEQFF.

This sequence joins TRBV5-4 and TRBJ1-1; tentative D call: TRBD1 (5 bases). CDR1 and CDR2 (germline): SGHNT, YYREEE (reference sequence). This CDR3 has 13 residues. With 8 bases removed from V and 3 bases from J, the gap between germline ends came to 14 bases. CDR3 nucleotide sequence: TGTGCCAGTAGTGGGGCGGGGGACACTGAAGCTTTCTTT. It codes for CASSGAGDTEAFF.

This clonotype has just a few counts. The chain is built from TRBV28 and TRBJ2-1, with 7 positions matching TRBD1. The CDR3 length is 15 residues. Losses at the gene ends were 6 bases for V and 1 base for J; bases not matched to a gene: 6. From germline, CDR1 is MDHEN and CDR2 SYDVKM. The DNA of the CDR3 is TGTGCCAGCAGAATAGGGGGACAGTCCTACAATGAGCAGTTCTTC. Translated, it gives CASRIGGQSYNEQFF.

The rearrangement links TRBV4-2 to TRBJ2-5; the match to TRBD2 covers 9 bases. The CDR3 totals 20 residues. From germline, CDR1 is LGHNA and CDR2 YNFKEQ. Losses at the gene ends were 1 base for V and 5 bases for J; bases not matched to a gene: 20. Here the CDR3 DNA reads TGTGCCAGCAGCCAAGGGGCCCGGCGGGGGGGCGGTCGGAGTGGGGAGACCCAGTACTTC. It specifies CASSQGARRGGGRSGETQYF.

This clonotype was recorded at least ten times. The CDR3 DNA is TGCGCCAGCAGCTTGATCCCGGGGGAGTCAGATACGCAGTATTTT. It translates to CASSLIPGESDTQYF. V usage is TRBV5-1 and J usage is TRBJ2-3; a weak D match, TRBD2 (6 bases). This CDR3 is 15 amino acids long. V was clipped by 1 base and J by 4 bases, with 13 bases between them. The germline CDR1 and CDR2 sequences are SGHRS and YFSETQ.